This T cell receptor (beta chain) emerged from a study of cytomegalovirus exposure and HLA in healthy donors. PCR employed 60 Vbeta and 13 Jbeta primers. Measured with immunoSEQ multiplex PCR; TCRdb has only the in-frame clones, and not every one. This sample has roughly 80,000 clones; roughly 73% occur once, and the top ten carry about 16%. Of note for this clone: Its antigen is unknown.

Study conclusions and caveats: Several V segments, TRBV6-2 and TRBV6-3 among them, could not be told apart and were dropped. For TCR beta chains, V- and J-gene trimming was later linked to a missense DCLRE1C variant. It emerged from a later analysis that several of the most significant clusters appeared to be linked to common viral pathogens.

This CDR3 has 12 amino acids. Germline CDR1 GTSNPN, CDR2 SVGIG (reference sequence). The germline V and J ends were trimmed by 1 base and 14 bases, with 14 bases remaining between them. The clonotype comes from a woman between 40 and 55 years old in good health and CMV-seropositive. J is TRBJ1-4 and V is TRBV30; a weak D match, TRBD1 (5 bases). Sequenced input: PBMCs. CDR3: CAWSALAGTLFF. As DNA, the CDR3 is TGTGCCTGGAGTGCCCTTGCGGGGACGCTGTTTTTT.